This TCR beta chain was recovered during a study of early stage breast cancer tumors. Overall study: ER+/PR+/HER2- status applied to about 75% of the 16 invasive breast tumors.

Clones were read by immunoSEQ multiplex PCR, and TCRdb kept only the in-frame ones, dropping some. There are tens of thousands of clones in the sample; under 95% occur only once, and 4.5% to 5% lies in the top ten. This CDR3 region has 12 residues. Germline lookup yields CDR1 LNHNV and CDR2 YYDKDF (reference sequence). Trimming removed 0 bases at V and 3 bases at J, with 3 bases between. The rearrangement joins TRBV15 to TRBJ2-7; D is unclear. The clonotype originates from a person between 65 and 79 years old with breast cancer. Material: blood. The CDR3 DNA reads TGTGCCACCAGCAGAGACTTCTACGAGCAGTACTTC. As protein: CATSRDFYEQYF.